Presented here are 20 T cell receptor beta chains from one specimen sequenced in a study of stem cell transplantation in POMP-related autoinflammatory disease. TCRdb's copy holds only in-frame clones and misses some; the assay was immunoSEQ multiplex PCR. This sample has some 26,000 clones; approximately 85% occur once, and the top ten carry more than 2.5%. The sequenced sample was CD4+ T cells from PBMCs, obtained before stem cell transplantation. The receptors were gathered from a human donor with POMP-related autoinflammation and immune dysregulation (PRAID).

The chain recombines TRBV7-9 with TRBJ2-3; D possibly uses TRBD1 or TRBD2 (5 bases each). V shed 1 base and J shed 5 bases, with 22 bases lying between them. The CDR3 runs to 18 residues. Per germline, CDR1 SEHNR and CDR2 FQNEAQ (reference sequence). CDR3 amino acids: CASSLGNSGTPPGDTQYF. The CDR3 DNA follows: TGTGCCAGCAGCTTAGGGAACTCCGGGACCCCTCCCGGAGATACGCAGTATTTT.

The chain recombines TRBV10-1 with TRBJ2-5; TRBD2 matches at 10 bases. The trim removed 0 bases at V and 4 bases at J, leaving 8 bases unmatched. CDR1 and CDR2 (germline): WNHNN, SYGVQD (reference sequence). CDR3 size: 17 residues. CDR3 sequence reads: CASSESASGSLGETQYF. CDR3 DNA sequence: TGCGCCAGCAGTGAGTCGGCTAGCGGGAGCTTGGGAGAGACCCAGTACTTC.

The chain recombines TRBV28 with TRBJ1-5, with 7 bases lining up with TRBD1. This CDR3 has 15 amino acids. In germline, CDR1 is MDHEN, CDR2 SYDVKM. Trimming removed 6 bases from V and 4 bases from J; junction bases left unmatched: 9. CDR3 nucleotide sequence: TGTGCCAGCAGCCGCCCGGGACAGTTAAATCAGCCCCAGCATTTT. Amino acids: CASSRPGQLNQPQHF.

The rearrangement uses TRBV12-5 and TRBJ2-3, with D possibly TRBD1 on 7 matching bases. CDR1 and CDR2 from the germline V gene are LGHNT and FRNRAP. The CDR3 is 16 residues long. Trimming removed 4 bases from V and 0 bases from J, with 14 bases in between. This chain's CDR3 is CASGSPGGWSTDTQYF. CDR3 nucleotide sequence: TGTGCTAGTGGTTCCCCAGGGGGGTGGAGCACAGATACGCAGTATTTT.

The gene calls are TRBV4-1 and TRBJ1-5; 7 bases align to TRBD1. CDR3 length equals 21 residues. Germline loops: CDR1 MGHRA, CDR2 YSYEKL. Trimming removed 0 bases from V and 0 bases from J; junction bases left unmatched: 17. DNA of the CDR3: TGCGCCAGCAGCCAAGACATTGAGACCGGGACAGCACCATATAGCAATCAGCCCCAGCATTTT. This encodes CASSQDIETGTAPYSNQPQHF.

The chain uses TRBV7-2 and TRBJ2-3; D not resolved. This CDR3 contains 14 residues. Germline V lookup: CDR1 SGHTA, CDR2 FQGNSA. Trimming stripped 3 bases from V and 2 bases from J, with 9 bases between. CDR3 nucleotide sequence: TGTGCCAGCAGCTTGGGGTTCCCCACAGATACGCAGTATTTT. Residues: CASSLGFPTDTQYF.

The chain combines TRBV11-1 with TRBJ2-4; D remains unclear. The ends were cut back, 6 bases at V and 5 bases at J, with 11 bases in the middle. Germline loops: CDR1 SGHAT, CDR2 FQDESV (reference sequence). The CDR3 runs to 13 residues. The CDR3 nucleotides read TGTGCCAGCAGACACAGTCGGGAAAACATTCAGTACTTC. Its protein is CASRHSRENIQYF.

V is TRBV7-3 and J is TRBJ1-1; D remains unclear. Trimming removed 5 bases at V and 5 bases at J, with 12 bases between. The CDR3 loop spans 13 amino acids. Germline V gene sequence: CDR1 SGHTA, CDR2 FQGTGA. The CDR3 DNA is TGTGCCAGCAGCCAACGGGTCGGTACTGAAGCTTTCTTT. The encoded protein is CASSQRVGTEAFF.

The V call is TRBV10-2, the J call TRBJ1-5; TRBD1 might be the D (6 bases). This CDR3 contains 12 residues. Germline V CDR1 and CDR2: WSHSY, SAAADI. Trimming removed 3 bases at V and 7 bases at J, with 7 bases between. The CDR3 DNA is TGCGCCAGCAGTGACGGGGGCCAGCCCCAGCATTTT. Translated, it gives CASSDGGQPQHF.

The V and J genes are TRBV18 and TRBJ1-4; tentatively, D is TRBD1 (5 bases). The CDR3 runs 14 residues. The germline V gene encodes CDR1 KGHSH and CDR2 LQKENI. V was clipped by 3 bases and J by 5 bases, with 10 bases between them. The CDR3 is CASSPGRNNEKLFF. In DNA form, the CDR3 reads TGTGCCAGCTCACCGGGACGGAACAATGAAAAACTGTTTTTT. Full variable domain (remainder filled in from reference TRBV18 and TRBJ1-4): NAGVMQNPRHLVRRRGQEARLRCSPMKGHSHVYWYRQLPEEGLKFMVYLQKENIIDESGMPKERFSAEFPKEGPSILRIQQVVRGDSAAYFCASSPGRNNEKLFFGSGTQLSVL.

The rearrangement joins TRBV5-4 to TRBJ2-5, with 9 positions matching TRBD1. This CDR3 contains 15 residues. The J segment lost 4 bases and the V segment lost 2 bases, leaving 6 bases of the junction unmatched. Germline CDR1 reads SGHNT; CDR2 reads YYREEE (reference sequence). The CDR3 nucleotides read TGTGCCAGCAGCTTTACATCGGACAGGGGAGAGACCCAGTACTTC. The encoded protein is CASSFTSDRGETQYF.

The V and J genes are TRBV6-1 and TRBJ2-1, with 9 bases lining up with TRBD1. CDR1 is MNHNS and CDR2 is SASEGT in the germline V gene. V was clipped by 6 bases and J by 4 bases; unmatched bases: 13. The CDR3 runs to 17 residues. CDR3 in DNA: TGTGCCAGCAGCGAATCAAGGGACAGGGTACTATACAATGAGCAGTTCTTC. This translates into CASSESRDRVLYNEQFF.

The chain recombines TRBV28 with TRBJ2-7; D unresolved. Trimming left V 3 bases short and J 3 bases short, with 18 bases between. CDR3 length: 16 amino acids. Germline CDR1 and CDR2: MDHEN and SYDVKM. The CDR3 reads CASSFILQRNVYEQYF. The CDR3 DNA is TGTGCCAGCAGTTTCATACTTCAGCGAAACGTCTACGAGCAGTACTTC.

The chain uses TRBV9 and TRBJ1-3; D is undetermined. The V end lost 4 bases, the J end lost 0 bases, and 14 bases lay between the germline ends. CDR1 is SGDLS and CDR2 is YYNGEE in the germline V gene. This CDR3 region has 16 residues. This chain's CDR3 is CASSPQPGLSGNTIYF. Here the CDR3 DNA reads TGTGCCAGCAGCCCCCAGCCAGGCCTCTCTGGAAACACCATATATTTT.

There are a few counts of this clone. The chain employs TRBV4-1 and TRBJ1-6; D uncertain. Trimming shortened V by 3 bases and J by 3 bases, and 6 bases separated the two germline ends. There are 14 residues in the CDR3. The germline CDR1 and CDR2 sequences are MGHRA and YSYEKL. In nucleotides, the CDR3 is TGCGCCAGCAGCCAGGACCGCTATAATTCACCCCTCCACTTT. Its translation is CASSQDRYNSPLHF.

The chain has TRBV15 and TRBJ1-2; no firm D call. There are 15 residues in the CDR3. The V end lost 0 bases, the J end lost 1 base, and 9 bases lay between the germline ends. CDR1 LNHNV and CDR2 YYDKDF come from the germline V gene (reference sequence). The CDR3 sequence: CATSRDRLGNYGYTF. The CDR3, as DNA: TGTGCCACCAGCAGAGATAGGCTGGGTAACTATGGCTACACCTTC. The whole variable domain, remainder taken from reference TRBV15 and TRBJ1-2, is DAMVIQNPRYQVTQFGKPVTLSCSQTLNHNVMYWYQQKSSQAPKLLFHYYDKDFNNEADTPDNFQSRRPNTSFCFLDIRSPGLGDTAMYLCATSRDRLGNYGYTFGSGTRLTVV.

The CDR3 is CASSPGGVFYNSPLHF. The CDR3, as DNA: TGTGCCAGCTCACCAGGGGGGGTTTTCTATAATTCACCCCTCCACTTT. The V gene is TRBV18, the J gene TRBJ1-6, with a tentative D call TRBD1 (5 bases). The V gene's germline CDR1 is KGHSH and CDR2 LQKENI. The V end lost 2 bases, the J end lost 3 bases, and 11 bases lay between the germline ends. The CDR3 contains 16 residues. Full variable domain (rest looked up from reference TRBV18 and TRBJ1-6): NAGVMQNPRHLVRRRGQEARLRCSPMKGHSHVYWYRQLPEEGLKFMVYLQKENIIDESGMPKERFSAEFPKEGPSILRIQQVVRGDSAAYFCASSPGGVFYNSPLHFGNGTRLTVT.

CDR3 bases: TGCGCCAGCAGCTTGGATGGGGGGGGTCCCTACGAGCAGTACTTC. Amino acid sequence: CASSLDGGGPYEQYF. This chain links TRBV5-1 with TRBJ2-7, with TRBD2 matching over 7 bases. The germline CDR1 and CDR2 sequences are SGHRS and YFSETQ. V was pared by 0 bases and J by 2 bases, with 5 bases of the junction left unmatched. The CDR3 sequence is 15 residues long.

The rearrangement links TRBV29-1 to TRBJ2-1, with D hard to call. V dropped 4 bases and J dropped 6 bases, with 10 bases sitting between them. This CDR3 is 12 amino acids long. CDR1 is SQVTM, CDR2 ANQGSEA, per germline. The CDR3 loop reads CSVVLYGNEQFF. Here the CDR3 DNA reads TGCAGCGTTGTCCTGTATGGCAATGAGCAGTTCTTC.

The chain carries TRBV7-9 and TRBJ1-4, with TRBD1 as a possible D gene (5 bases). V gave up 4 bases and J gave up 7 bases, with 22 bases separating them. The CDR3 runs 17 residues. The germline gives CDR1 SEHNR, CDR2 FQNEAQ (reference sequence). CDR3 DNA: TGTGCCAGCAGCTCAGGGTTGGTGTGGGAGCTAGGTGAAAAACTGTTTTTT. It codes for CASSSGLVWELGEKLFF.